Here is one T cell receptor (beta chain) with its context. Its antigen is unknown. These donors, healthy bone marrow donors, were studied. This entry belongs to a study of cytomegalovirus exposure and HLA in healthy donors. Findings of the study overall: Later on, an analysis showed TCR association rates differing by HLA locus, with DRB1 the most and HLA-C the fewest.

This PCR relied on a set of 60 Vbeta primers and 13 Jbeta primers. The protocol was immunoSEQ multiplex PCR, while the TCRdb copy is restricted to in-frame clones and leaves out a portion. The table has around 72,000 clones, 65% to 70% seen once; the top ten hold about a fifth. Sequences were obtained from PBMCs. The receptor's source is a middle-aged man in good health and CMV-seropositive.

In DNA, the CDR3 is TGCAGCGTTAATACAGGGGAGGCTGAAAAACTGTTTTTT. It encodes CSVNTGEAEKLFF. The chain links TRBV29-1 to TRBJ1-4; 7 bases match TRBD1. V shed 5 bases, J shed 7 bases, and the junction held 7 bases outside the gene matches. The germline CDR1 and CDR2 sequences are SQVTM and ANQGSEA. The CDR3 length is 13 residues. The full variable domain, completed using reference TRBV29-1 and TRBJ1-4, is SAVISQKPSRDICQRGTSLTIQCQVDSQVTMMFWYRQQPGQSLTLIATANQGSEATYESGFVIDKFPISRPNLTFSTLTVSNMSPEDSSIYLCSVNTGEAEKLFFGSGTQLSVL.